The source of this T cell receptor beta chain is a study of CD8+CD57+ T cells in acquired aplastic anemia. Study at large: Around 3.2 ug was the average amount of DNA from sorted CD4+ and CD8+ cells.

Selection for sequencing was limited to patients who had shown CD8+CD57+ cell expansion by flow cytometry. At the time of blood sampling, patients had not yet received any therapy. Profiling that covered TCR beta VDJ and CDR3 relied on genomic DNA as its template. A single record per CDR3 protein comes from TCRdb applying MiXCR to the reads. This table holds roughly 200,000 distinct CDR3 sequences, 63% found once. The TCR originated in a human donor with aplastic anemia. Sequencing was done on a sample of sorted CD4+, CD8+, or CD8+CD57+ T cells (not recorded which) from PBMCs.

The CDR3 here is CSAPLVVGARGSPLHF. The CDR3 DNA is TGCAGTGCTCCGCTCGTCGTGGGGGCCCGTGGTTCACCCCTCCACTTT. The chain carries TRBV20-1 and TRBJ1-6, with TRBD1 as a possible D gene (6 bases). CDR1 DFQATT and CDR2 SNEGSKA come from the germline V gene (reference sequence). V was shortened by 5 bases and J by 9 bases, with 23 bases between the two germline ends. This CDR3 comprises 16 residues.